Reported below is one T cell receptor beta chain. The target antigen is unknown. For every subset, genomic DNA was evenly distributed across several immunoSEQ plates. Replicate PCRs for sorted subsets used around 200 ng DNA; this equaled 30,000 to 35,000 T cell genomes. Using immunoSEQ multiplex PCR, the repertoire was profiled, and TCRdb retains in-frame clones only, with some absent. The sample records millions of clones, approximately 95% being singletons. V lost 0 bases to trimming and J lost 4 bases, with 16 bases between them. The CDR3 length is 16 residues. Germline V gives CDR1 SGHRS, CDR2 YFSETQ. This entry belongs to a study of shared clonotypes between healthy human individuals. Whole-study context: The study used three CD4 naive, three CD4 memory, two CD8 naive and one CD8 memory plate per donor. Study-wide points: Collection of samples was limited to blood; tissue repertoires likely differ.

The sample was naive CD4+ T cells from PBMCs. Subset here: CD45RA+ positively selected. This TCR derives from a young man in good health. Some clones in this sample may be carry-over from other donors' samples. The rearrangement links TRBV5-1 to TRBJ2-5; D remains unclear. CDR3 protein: CASSLEGIWGSETQYF. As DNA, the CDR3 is TGCGCCAGCAGCTTGGAAGGTATATGGGGTTCAGAGACCCAGTACTTC.